The 23 T cell receptor beta chains given below trace back to one sample, sequenced in a study of CD8 T cells in Susac syndrome. RNA, at about 0.45 to 1 ug, was reverse transcribed with random hexamers. From the immunoSEQ multiplex PCR reads, TCRdb called clonotypes with MiXCR, one entry per CDR3 protein. The table has more than 65,000 distinct CDR3 sequences, more than 85% seen once. Sequencing was performed on CD8+ T cells from PBMCs. The receptors shown here come from a human donor with Susac syndrome.

V usage is TRBV29-1 and J usage is TRBJ1-1, with 8 nucleotides matching TRBD1. This CDR3 is built from 12 residues. The J segment lost 6 bases and the V segment lost 7 bases, leaving 7 bases of the junction unmatched. Per germline, CDR1 SQVTM and CDR2 ANQGSEA. The DNA for the CDR3 is TGCAGCGGTACGACAGGGGATCCTGAAGCTTTCTTT. Protein sequence: CSGTTGDPEAFF.

V and J are TRBV30 and TRBJ2-5; no firm D call. The CDR3 length is 13 residues. CDR1 is GTSNPN and CDR2 is SVGIG in the germline V gene (reference sequence). Deletions cut 4 bases from V and 2 bases from J, with 11 bases between. The CDR3 reads CAWTKPHQETQYF. As DNA, the CDR3 is TGTGCCTGGACCAAACCACATCAAGAGACCCAGTACTTC.

The rearrangement joins TRBV19 to TRBJ1-5; 10 positions agree with TRBD1. J gave up 3 bases and V 3 bases, and 2 bases lay outside the gene matches. This CDR3 has 15 amino acids. Germline V gene data show CDR1 as LNHDA and CDR2 as SQIVND (reference sequence). CDR3 DNA sequence: TGTGCCAGTAGTATCGACAGGGGGCTCAATCAGCCCCAGCATTTT. Translated, it gives CASSIDRGLNQPQHF. The full variable domain, with the rest looked up from reference TRBV19 and TRBJ1-5, is DGGITQSPKYLFRKEGQNVTLSCEQNLNHDAMYWYRQDPGQGLRLIYYSQIVNDFQKGDIAEGYSVSREKKESFPLTVTSAQKNPTAFYLCASSIDRGLNQPQHFGDGTRLSIL.

This clonotype was counted only a few times. CDR3 loop: CASSLNNEQFF. CDR3 nucleotide sequence: TGTGCCAGCAGCTTGAACAATGAGCAGTTCTTC. This sequence joins TRBV5-4 and TRBJ2-1, with D hard to call. The CDR3 contains 11 residues. Germline V gene data show CDR1 as SGHNT and CDR2 as YYREEE (reference sequence). V lost 1 base, J lost 5 bases, and 1 base lay in between.

The J gene is TRBJ2-3, the V gene TRBV19; TRBD2 agrees at 13 bases. This CDR3 contains 20 residues. Germline V gives CDR1 LNHDA, CDR2 SQIVND (reference sequence). With V trimmed by 4 bases and J by 3 bases, 16 bases remained unmatched. As DNA, the CDR3 is TGTGCCAGTAGTACCGGACTAGCGGGAGAATTTGAAGGTTTGACAGATACGCAGTATTTT. Residues: CASSTGLAGEFEGLTDTQYF.

This chain uses TRBV27 with TRBJ2-7; no firm D call. The V and J ends lost 10 bases and 5 bases respectively, with 12 bases between them. This CDR3 is built from 11 residues. The germline V gene has CDR1 MNHEY and CDR2 SMNVEV (reference sequence). The CDR3: CATEDGHEQYF. CDR3 DNA sequence: TGTGCCACCGAAGACGGTCACGAGCAGTACTTC.

The rearrangement joins TRBV25-1 to TRBJ2-1, with TRBD2 identical over 8 bases. The CDR3 contains 15 residues. The V segment lost 4 bases and the J segment 2 bases; nucleotides outside the gene matches: 4. Germline V CDR1 and CDR2: MGHDK, SYGVNS. This CDR3 reads CASSGSGKAYNEQFF. The CDR3 DNA is TGTGCCAGCAGTGGTAGCGGGAAAGCCTACAATGAGCAGTTCTTC.

V is TRBV13 and J is TRBJ2-3; no clear D. Germline-derived CDR1 and CDR2 are PRHDT and FYEKMQ (reference sequence). The CDR3 is made up of 12 amino acids. Trimming took 5 bases from V and 1 from J, leaving 4 bases between them. The DNA of the CDR3 is TGTGCCAGCAGCGACCGCACAGATACGCAGTATTTT. It specifies CASSDRTDTQYF.

This chain links TRBV20-1 with TRBJ1-2; D is ambiguous. Germline lookup yields CDR1 DFQATT and CDR2 SNEGSKA (reference sequence). With 6 bases removed from V and 2 bases from J, the gap between germline ends came to 13 bases. This CDR3 region has 13 residues. CDR3 region: CSAPRGENYGYTF. CDR3 in DNA: TGCAGTGCCCCTCGGGGAGAGAACTATGGCTACACCTTC.

The chain employs TRBV2 and TRBJ2-2; tentative D call: TRBD1 (6 bases). Germline-derived CDR1 and CDR2 are SNHLY and FYNNEI. V lost 5 bases, J lost 0 bases, and 13 bases lay in between. The CDR3 is made up of 16 amino acids. The CDR3 coding sequence is TGTGCCAGCAGTTCCGTGGACAGCGCGAACACCGGGGAGCTGTTTTTT. This encodes CASSSVDSANTGELFF.

V is TRBV19 and J is TRBJ2-1; D is uncertain. This CDR3 contains 14 residues. Trimming removed 4 bases from V and 0 bases from J, with 7 bases in between. Germline V gene lookup returns CDR1 LNHDA and CDR2 SQIVND (reference sequence). The CDR3 loop is CASSRASSYNEQFF. DNA for the CDR3: TGTGCCAGTAGTAGGGCGAGCTCCTACAATGAGCAGTTCTTC.

This clonotype was counted once. The genes are TRBV4-2 and TRBJ2-1; TRBD2 aligns across 11 bases. The CDR3 spans 15 residues. Germline V gene sequence: CDR1 LGHNA, CDR2 YNFKEQ. The ends lost 0 bases at V and 6 bases at J; junction bases unmatched: 1. CDR3 in DNA: TGTGCCAGCAGCCAAGAAACTAGCGGGAGCAATGAGCAGTTCTTC. This codes for CASSQETSGSNEQFF.

This chain links TRBV5-6 with TRBJ2-1; D possibly uses TRBD1 or TRBD2 (6 bases each). The germline CDR1 and CDR2 sequences are SGHDT and YYEEEE. The CDR3 has 13 residues. V lost 3 bases to trimming and J lost 10 bases, with 14 bases between them. As DNA, the CDR3 is TGTGCCAGCAGCTCCCAGGGGACTGGCGAGCAGTTCTTC. The encoded protein is CASSSQGTGEQFF.

The chain is built from TRBV4-2 and TRBJ2-7, with TRBD1 identical over 11 bases. The V gene end was trimmed by 0 bases and the J gene end by 0 bases; junction bases not matched to a gene: 1. CDR3 length: 16 amino acids. Germline CDR1 and CDR2: LGHNA and YNFKEQ. The CDR3 loop is CASSQDGTGGSYEQYF. The CDR3 region has the DNA TGTGCCAGCAGCCAAGATGGGACAGGGGGCTCCTACGAGCAGTACTTC.

This sequence joins TRBV6-4 and TRBJ1-2; 9 bases fit TRBD1. Germline-derived CDR1 and CDR2 are MRHNA and SNTAGT. Trimming cost V 4 bases and J 8 bases; bases outside gene matches: 11. This CDR3 contains 15 residues. For the CDR3, the DNA is TGTGCCAGCAGTGCCGGGGACAGGGACTTGGGAGGCTACACCTTC. Its protein product is CASSAGDRDLGGYTF.

This clonotype occurred once. The chain joins TRBV30 to TRBJ2-1; no clear D gene. The CDR3 contains 12 residues. Germline values: CDR1 GTSNPN, CDR2 SVGIG (reference sequence). Trimming shortened V by 1 base and J by 9 bases, and 10 bases separated the two germline ends. The CDR3 here is CAWSESTSEQFF. The CDR3, as DNA: TGTGCCTGGAGTGAATCTACAAGTGAGCAGTTCTTC.

The chain links TRBV4-3 to TRBJ2-1, with 7 bases that match TRBD2. With V trimmed by 0 bases and J by 5 bases, 4 bases remained unmatched. The germline V gene has CDR1 LGHNA and CDR2 YSLEER. CDR3 size: 15 residues. The CDR3 DNA sequence: TGCGCCAGCAGCCAAGATCCCGGGACTAACAATGAGCAGTTCTTC. Protein sequence: CASSQDPGTNNEQFF.

The chain is built from TRBV20-1 and TRBJ2-7; D is possibly TRBD1 or TRBD2 (7 bases each). The V gene lost 2 bases and the J gene lost 7 bases, with 12 bases spanning the gap. This CDR3 contains 12 residues. The germline CDR1 and CDR2 sequences are DFQATT and SNEGSKA (reference sequence). CDR3 loop: CSARQGGIEQYF. The CDR3 region has the DNA TGCAGTGCTAGACAGGGGGGGATTGAGCAGTACTTC.

V is TRBV13 and J is TRBJ2-6; tentative D call: TRBD2 (6 bases). Trimming cost V 0 bases and J 2 bases, with 11 bases left between them. Germline CDR1 and CDR2: PRHDT and FYEKMQ (reference sequence). The CDR3 spans 17 residues. This CDR3 reads CASSLGRRDAGANVLTF. CDR3 in DNA: TGTGCCAGCAGCTTAGGCCGGAGGGATGCTGGGGCCAACGTCCTGACTTTC.

This clonotype appeared a single time. This chain joins TRBV14 and TRBJ2-7, with D perhaps TRBD1 (7 bases). The CDR3 loop spans 16 amino acids. CDR1 and CDR2 from the germline V gene are SGHDN and FVKESK. V was shortened by 6 bases and J by 5 bases, with 23 bases between the two germline ends. CDR3 in DNA: TGTGCCAGCAGAATCTCGAATGGCAGGGGGGACGACGAGCAGTACTTC. As protein: CASRISNGRGDDEQYF.

The chain is built from TRBV20-1 and TRBJ2-7, with TRBD1 matching 8 bases. CDR1 and CDR2 from the germline V gene are DFQATT and SNEGSKA (reference sequence). The CDR3 totals 13 residues. Trimming cost V 5 bases and J 3 bases; bases outside gene matches: 6. The CDR3 protein is CSAGQTGVYEQYF. In DNA, the CDR3 is TGCAGTGCTGGCCAGACAGGGGTCTACGAGCAGTACTTC.

V is TRBV3-1 and J is TRBJ2-5, with 14 bases identical to TRBD2. The CDR3 is 15 amino acids. V shed 4 bases, J shed 5 bases, and the junction held 3 bases outside the gene matches. Germline V gives CDR1 LGHDT, CDR2 YNNKEL (reference sequence). In DNA form, the CDR3 reads TGTGCCAGCAGCCCGGGACTAGCGGGAGTGGAGACCCAGTACTTC. This sequence encodes CASSPGLAGVETQYF.

The chain joins TRBV3-1 to TRBJ2-2; the D is unclear. V lost 3 bases to trimming and J lost 7 bases, with 12 bases between them. The CDR3 is 14 residues long. The germline CDR1 and CDR2 sequences are LGHDT and YNNKEL (reference sequence). CDR3 coding DNA: TGTGCCAGCAGCCACACGGGTCTTGGCGGGGAGCTGTTTTTT. It is translated as CASSHTGLGGELFF.